One sample yielded the 22 T cell receptor beta chains listed below, sequenced in a study of blood T cell repertoires in COVID-19. Produced via immunoSEQ multiplex PCR; TCRdb's table is partial and in-frame only. The repertoire holds roughly 200,000 clones, with roughly 77% as singletons. The specimen sequenced was peripheral blood. Receptor source: a man between 65 and 85 years old with active or convalescent COVID-19.

The rearrangement joins TRBV7-9 to TRBJ1-2, with D possibly matching TRBD1 (6 bases). Germline V CDR1 and CDR2: SEHNR, FQNEAQ (reference sequence). V was cut by 3 bases and J by 8 bases, with 13 bases left in between. The CDR3 totals 13 residues. The CDR3 sequence: CASSFSDSRGYTF. In nucleotides, the CDR3 is TGTGCCAGCAGCTTTTCGGACAGCAGAGGCTACACCTTC.

The V call is TRBV11-2, the J call TRBJ2-1, with D possibly matching TRBD1 (6 bases). This CDR3 contains 14 residues. Trimming stripped 1 base from V and 2 bases from J, with 6 bases between. Looked up from germline, CDR1 is SGHAT and CDR2 is FQNNGV. The CDR3 protein is CASSLGTAYNEQFF. In nucleotides, the CDR3 is TGTGCCAGCAGCTTAGGGACAGCCTACAATGAGCAGTTCTTC.

This clone was recorded a few times. This chain uses TRBV30 with TRBJ2-3; 10 bases fit TRBD2. The CDR3 runs 15 residues. CDR1 GTSNPN and CDR2 SVGIG come from the germline V gene (reference sequence). The V and J ends lost 1 base and 2 bases, in that order; junction bases with no gene match: 3. CDR3 residues: CAWSGLAGDTDTQYF. As DNA, the CDR3 is TGTGCCTGGAGTGGGCTAGCGGGAGACACAGATACGCAGTATTTT.

This chain connects TRBV18 to TRBJ2-5; D call uncertain. CDR3 length: 13 amino acids. The germline V gene encodes CDR1 KGHSH and CDR2 LQKENI. V was pared by 3 bases and J by 3 bases, with 8 bases between. The CDR3 protein is CASSPHAKETQYF. The CDR3 DNA reads TGTGCCAGCTCACCCCATGCTAAAGAGACCCAGTACTTC.

The rearrangement uses TRBV25-1 and TRBJ1-6; 9 positions agree with TRBD1. V was clipped by 3 bases and J by 7 bases; unmatched bases: 7. CDR3 length: 16 amino acids. Germline CDR1 and CDR2: MGHDK and SYGVNS. The CDR3 loop reads CASSELQGADNSPLHF. The CDR3, as DNA: TGTGCCAGCAGTGAGTTACAGGGGGCGGACAATTCACCCCTCCACTTT. Combining the CDR3 with reference TRBV25-1 and TRBJ1-6 gives the whole variable domain EADIYQTPRYLVIGTGKKITLECSQTMGHDKMYWYQQDPGMELHLIHYSYGVNSTEKGDLSSESTVSRIRTEHFPLTLESARPSHTSQYLCASSELQGADNSPLHFGNGTRLTVT.

This clone was seen once. As DNA, the CDR3 is TGTGCCTGGAGTGTAAAGTCAGCTAACTATGGCTACACCTTC. Amino acid sequence: CAWSVKSANYGYTF. This chain connects TRBV30 to TRBJ1-2; D is ambiguous. Trimming took 0 bases from V and 0 from J, leaving 8 bases between them. CDR3 size: 14 residues. CDR1 is GTSNPN, CDR2 SVGIG, per germline (reference sequence). Together with reference TRBV30 and TRBJ1-2, the CDR3 gives the full variable domain: SQTIHQWPATLVQPVGSPLSLECTVEGTSNPNLYWYRQAAGRGLQLLFYSVGIGQISSEVPQNLSASRPQDRQFILSSKKLLLSDSGFYLCAWSVKSANYGYTFGSGTRLTVV.

The genes are TRBV20-1 and TRBJ2-5, with TRBD2 matching over 8 bases. The CDR3 loop spans 15 amino acids. Germline CDR1 is DFQATT and CDR2 is SNEGSKA (reference sequence). V dropped 3 bases and J dropped 5; count of bases not matched to a gene: 11. The CDR3 here is CSASTQRESRETQYF. The DNA of the CDR3 is TGCAGTGCTAGTACGCAGCGGGAGTCGCGTGAGACCCAGTACTTC.

The chain employs TRBV12-3 or TRBV12-4 and TRBJ1-5; 7 positions agree with TRBD1. V shed 7 bases and J 2 bases; nucleotides not matched to a gene: 2. The CDR3 is made up of 13 amino acids. In nucleotides, the CDR3 is TGTGCCAGCACCGGACAGGGCAATCAGCCCCAGCATTTT. Translated, it gives CASTGQGNQPQHF.

The chain is built from TRBV5-1 and TRBJ1-2; 10 nucleotides match TRBD1. The CDR3 loop spans 18 amino acids. Germline-derived CDR1 and CDR2 are SGHRS and YFSETQ. With V trimmed by 5 bases and J by 5 bases, 18 bases remained unmatched. CDR3 sequence (DNA): TGCGCCAGCAGTCGAACCCGCCCCGGGACAGGGGACTTTTATGGCTACACCTTC. It yields the protein CASSRTRPGTGDFYGYTF.

The chain recombines TRBV7-2 with TRBJ1-6; D unclear. Per the germline V gene, CDR1 is SGHTA and CDR2 is FQGNSA. The CDR3 covers 13 residues. Trimming took off 1 base at V and 10 bases at J, with 8 bases between the two ends. The CDR3 protein is CASSLGSGSPLHF. Here the CDR3 DNA reads TGTGCCAGCAGCTTAGGGTCTGGCTCACCCCTCCACTTT.

This chain joins TRBV28 and TRBJ1-2; maybe TRBD1 (6 bases). Deletions cut 4 bases from V and 7 bases from J, with 25 bases between. Germline V CDR1 and CDR2: MDHEN, SYDVKM. The CDR3 spans 17 residues. The CDR3 region is CASSSPGGGSRGPGYTF. Here the CDR3 DNA reads TGTGCCAGCAGTTCGCCCGGCGGGGGCTCCAGGGGTCCTGGCTACACCTTC.

Comments on this clone: Within the sample, other DNA sequences also encode this same CDR3. The V call is TRBV3-1 (or the pseudogene TRBV3-2), the J call TRBJ2-3; D gene unclear. Per the germline V gene, CDR1 is LGHDT and CDR2 is YNNKEL (reference sequence). The CDR3 is 14 residues long. V lost 3 bases to trimming and J lost 4 bases, with 11 bases between them. The CDR3 DNA reads as TGTGCCAGCAGCCAGTCGGGTTCCGCAGATACGCAGTATTTT. It encodes CASSQSGSADTQYF.

This clone was picked up a small number of times. The V gene is TRBV20-1, the J gene TRBJ1-1, with D unclear. V lost 2 bases to trimming and J lost 9 bases, with 10 bases between them. The CDR3 totals 11 residues. The germline V gene has CDR1 DFQATT and CDR2 SNEGSKA (reference sequence). The DNA for the CDR3 is TGCAGTGCTAGACCTCGGGAGAAAGCTTTCTTT. Its translation: CSARPREKAFF.

This clone has just one count. V is TRBV5-1 and J is TRBJ2-5, with 7 bases matching TRBD1. The CDR3 runs to 14 residues. The junction had 3 bases not matched to a gene; V was cut back by 4 bases and J by 0 bases. Per the germline V gene, CDR1 is SGHRS and CDR2 is YFSETQ. This CDR3 reads CASSLGTDQETQYF. The CDR3 DNA follows: TGCGCCAGCAGCCTGGGGACAGACCAAGAGACCCAGTACTTC.

This clone has just one count. The CDR3: CASSPTGDSGNTIYF. For the CDR3, the DNA is TGTGCCAGCAGCCCGACGGGAGACTCTGGAAACACCATATATTTT. The rearrangement links TRBV6-4 to TRBJ1-3; D not resolved. V dropped 6 bases and J dropped 0 bases, with 12 bases sitting between them. This CDR3 comprises 15 residues. Germline-derived CDR1 and CDR2 are MRHNA and SNTAGT.

V and J are TRBV5-4 and TRBJ1-3, with D unresolved. In germline, CDR1 is SGHNT, CDR2 YYREEE (reference sequence). CDR3 length: 15 residues. V lost 3 bases to trimming and J lost 2 bases, with 12 bases between them. The CDR3 sequence: CASSSQAGAGNTIYF. Written as DNA, the CDR3 is TGTGCCAGCAGCTCGCAGGCAGGCGCTGGAAACACCATATATTTT.

This clone was seen more than once but under ten times. The chain carries TRBV7-9 and TRBJ1-3; no reliable D call. Germline V gene data show CDR1 as SEHNR and CDR2 as FQNEAQ (reference sequence). V lost 5 bases to trimming and J lost 4 bases, with 6 bases between them. The CDR3 contains 12 residues. This CDR3 reads CASSVGGNTIYF. CDR3 nucleotides: TGTGCCAGCAGCGTGGGCGGAAACACCATATATTTT.

This chain connects TRBV29-1 to TRBJ1-2; TRBD1 might be the D (6 bases). CDR1 and CDR2 from the germline V gene are SQVTM and ANQGSEA. The CDR3 has 12 amino acids. Trimming stripped 4 bases from V and 5 bases from J, with 11 bases between. The CDR3 DNA reads TGCAGCGTTGGTCAGGGGAAATATGGCTACACCTTC. Residues: CSVGQGKYGYTF.

This chain uses TRBV7-2 with TRBJ1-6; D is unresolved. Germline V gene lookup returns CDR1 SGHTA and CDR2 FQGNSA. V was trimmed by 5 bases and J by 5 bases, leaving 7 bases between them. The CDR3 totals 13 residues. The CDR3 loop is CASSQQNNSPLHF. In DNA, the CDR3 is TGTGCCAGCAGCCAACAGAATAATTCACCCCTCCACTTT.

The chain carries TRBV5-1 and TRBJ2-5, with a weak D call TRBD2 (5 bases). The V and J ends lost 2 bases and 1 base respectively, with 9 bases between them. The CDR3 is made up of 14 amino acids. Looked up from germline, CDR1 is SGHRS and CDR2 is YFSETQ. The CDR3 region has the DNA TGCGCCAGCAGCTTAGGGCTAGCCCAAGAGACCCAGTACTTC. Its protein product is CASSLGLAQETQYF.

The chain uses TRBV4-1 and TRBJ2-3; 8 nucleotides agree with TRBD2. Germline CDR1 is MGHRA and CDR2 is YSYEKL. The trim removed 0 bases at V and 5 bases at J, leaving 7 bases unmatched. CDR3 length: 16 residues. In DNA, the CDR3 is TGCGCCAGCAGCCAAGAGTGGAAGCGGGAGATAGATACGCAGTATTTT. This gives the protein CASSQEWKREIDTQYF.

In its sample, this clone was seen once. The gene calls are TRBV27 and TRBJ2-1, with 8 bases that match TRBD2. Trimming at V came to 7 bases and at J to 4 bases, leaving 9 bases not matched to a gene. Germline CDR1 is MNHEY and CDR2 is SMNVEV (reference sequence). The CDR3 runs to 15 residues. The CDR3, as DNA: TGTGCCAGCAATGGGGCGGGAGGAGGTTACAATGAGCAGTTCTTC. It is translated as CASNGAGGGYNEQFF.